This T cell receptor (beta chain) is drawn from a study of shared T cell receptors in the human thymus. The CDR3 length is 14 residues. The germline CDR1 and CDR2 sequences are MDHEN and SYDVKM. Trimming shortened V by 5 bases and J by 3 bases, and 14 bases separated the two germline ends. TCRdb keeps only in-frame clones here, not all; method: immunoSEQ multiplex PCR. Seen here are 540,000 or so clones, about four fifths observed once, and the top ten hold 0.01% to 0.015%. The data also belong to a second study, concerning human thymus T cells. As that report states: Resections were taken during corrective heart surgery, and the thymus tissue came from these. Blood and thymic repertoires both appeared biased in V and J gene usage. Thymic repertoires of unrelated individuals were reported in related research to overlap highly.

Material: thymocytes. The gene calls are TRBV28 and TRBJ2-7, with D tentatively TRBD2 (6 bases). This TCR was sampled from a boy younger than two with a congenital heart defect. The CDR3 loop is CASSPEGTLYEQYF. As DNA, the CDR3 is TGTGCCAGCAGTCCGGAGGGGACCCTCTACGAGCAGTACTTC.